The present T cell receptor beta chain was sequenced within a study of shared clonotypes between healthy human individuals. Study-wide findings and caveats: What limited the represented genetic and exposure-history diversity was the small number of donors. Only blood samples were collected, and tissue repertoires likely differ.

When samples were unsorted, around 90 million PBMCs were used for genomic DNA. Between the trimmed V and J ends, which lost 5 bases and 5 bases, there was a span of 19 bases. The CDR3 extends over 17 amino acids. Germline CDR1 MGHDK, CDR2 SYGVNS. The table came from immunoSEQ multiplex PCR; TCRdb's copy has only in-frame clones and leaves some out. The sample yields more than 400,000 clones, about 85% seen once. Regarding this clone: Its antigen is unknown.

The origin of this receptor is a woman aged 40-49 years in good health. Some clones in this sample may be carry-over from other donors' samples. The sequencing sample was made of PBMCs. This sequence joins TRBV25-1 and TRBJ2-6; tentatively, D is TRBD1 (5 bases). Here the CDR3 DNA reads TGTGCCAGCAGTATGCCACCTGGACAAAGTCGGGCCAACGTCCTGACTTTC. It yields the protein CASSMPPGQSRANVLTF.